This T cell receptor beta chain was sequenced during a study of blood T cell repertoires in COVID-19. Study at large: PBMCs, B-cell-depleted T cells, or T cells provided the cDNA or gDNA that made up the material.

Data came from immunoSEQ multiplex PCR; TCRdb stores just in-frame clones and leaves some out. Here the sample spans approximately 170,000 clones, under 80% being singletons. In its sample, this clone was seen a few times. The TCR comes from a woman at least 80 years old with acute or convalescent COVID-19. Sequencing used peripheral blood.

The CDR3 loop is CASSPGLAGTYEQYF. Written as DNA, the CDR3 is TGTGCCAGCAGTCCCGGACTAGCGGGTACCTACGAGCAGTACTTC. The gene calls are TRBV28 and TRBJ2-7; 11 nucleotides match TRBD2. The V gene end was trimmed by 5 bases and the J gene end by 2 bases; junction bases not matched to a gene: 5. CDR3 length: 15 amino acids. CDR1 is MDHEN and CDR2 is SYDVKM in the germline V gene.